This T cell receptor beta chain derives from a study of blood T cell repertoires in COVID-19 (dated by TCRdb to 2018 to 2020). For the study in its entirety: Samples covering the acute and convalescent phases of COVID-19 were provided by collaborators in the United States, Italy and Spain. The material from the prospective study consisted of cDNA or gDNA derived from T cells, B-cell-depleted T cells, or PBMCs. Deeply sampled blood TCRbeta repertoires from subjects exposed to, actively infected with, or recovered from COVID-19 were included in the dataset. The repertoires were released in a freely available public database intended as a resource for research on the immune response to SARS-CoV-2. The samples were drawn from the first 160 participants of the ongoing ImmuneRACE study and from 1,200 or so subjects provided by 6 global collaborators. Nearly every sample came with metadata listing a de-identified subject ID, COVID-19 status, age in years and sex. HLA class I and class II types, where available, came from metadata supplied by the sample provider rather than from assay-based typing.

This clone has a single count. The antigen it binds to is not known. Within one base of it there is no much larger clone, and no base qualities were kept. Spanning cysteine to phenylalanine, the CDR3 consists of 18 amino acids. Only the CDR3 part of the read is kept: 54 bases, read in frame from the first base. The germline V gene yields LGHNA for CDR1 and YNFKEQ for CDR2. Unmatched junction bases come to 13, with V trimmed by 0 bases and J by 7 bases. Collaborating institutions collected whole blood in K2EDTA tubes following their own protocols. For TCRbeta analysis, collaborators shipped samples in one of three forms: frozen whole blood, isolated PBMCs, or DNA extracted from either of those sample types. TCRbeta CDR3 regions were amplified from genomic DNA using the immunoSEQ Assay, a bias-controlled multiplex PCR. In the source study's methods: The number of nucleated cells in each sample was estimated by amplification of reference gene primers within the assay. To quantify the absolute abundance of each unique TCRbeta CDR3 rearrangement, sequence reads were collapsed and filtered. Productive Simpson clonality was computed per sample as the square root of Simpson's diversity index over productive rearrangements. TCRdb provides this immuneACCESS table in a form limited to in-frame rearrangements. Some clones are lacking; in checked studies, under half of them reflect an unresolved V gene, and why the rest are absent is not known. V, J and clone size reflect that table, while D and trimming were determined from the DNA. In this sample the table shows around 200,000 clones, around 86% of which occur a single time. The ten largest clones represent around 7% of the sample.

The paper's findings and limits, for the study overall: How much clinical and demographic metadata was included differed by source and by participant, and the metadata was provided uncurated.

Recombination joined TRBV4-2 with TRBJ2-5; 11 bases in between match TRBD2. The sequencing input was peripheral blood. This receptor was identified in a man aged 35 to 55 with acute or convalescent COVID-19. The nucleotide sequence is TGTGCCAGCAGCCAAGAAATCACAATAGCGGGGGGGCAGGGGACCCAGTACTTC. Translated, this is CASSQEITIAGGQGTQYF.